This entry describes one T cell receptor (beta chain). No cognate antigen has been identified for it. Base-call qualities are not available, and no considerably larger clone is one nucleotide away. The germline V gene (reference sequence) supplies CDR1 LNHDA and CDR2 SQIVND. The CDR3, from cysteine to phenylalanine, totals 15 residues. Here the CDR3 DNA is all that survives: 45 bases in frame from base 1. V sheds 6 bases and J sheds 6 bases, leaving 19 bases between their ends. The data stem from a study of shared clonotypes between healthy human individuals (dated by TCRdb to about 2020). With respect to the entire study: The cohort included a few men and a couple of women between 18 and 49 years of age. The study deeply sequenced blood TCR repertoires of several healthy adults to estimate repertoire size and the extent of clonotype sharing between individuals. To increase sequencing depth and limit assay-specific biases, TCR repertoire library preparation and sequencing were carried out by different laboratories using diverse techniques. Leukapheresis yielded between about 0.9 and 9.5 billion PBMCs per donor. For each donor, CD4 naive and CD4 memory were each given three plates, CD8 naive was given two plates, and CD8 memory was given one plate. Study-wide conclusions, independent of this receptor: Incomplete sequencing was indicated by rarefaction of sorted-subset datasets, despite the large sequencing depth. Higher generation probabilities were observed for clonotypes shared by all four sorted-subset donors than for non-shared clonotypes. Around 5.4% of naive CD4, approximately 3.7% of naive CD8, approximately 2% of memory CD4, and less than 0.45% of memory CD8 clonotypes were shared across several donors. The genetic and exposure-history diversity represented was limited by the small number of donors. Only blood was sampled, and tissue TCR repertoires likely differ from those in blood. Pairwise subsampling led to the expectation that sequencing depth would affect the degree of clonotype sharing among donors. Naive subsets generally had larger estimated clonotype richness than memory subsets did.

Donors were healthy HIV-negative adults with no recently reported acute infections or vaccinations. Every donor was a Caucasian adult living in Nashville, Tennessee, USA. CD8 memory samples combined magnetically selected CD45RO+ cells with CCR7-negative CD45RA+ effector memory (TemRA) cells. After blood collection by leukapheresis, PBMCs were isolated using Ficoll-Histopaque density gradient centrifugation and then cryopreserved in the vapor phase of liquid nitrogen. Purity and quantity of every magnetically sorted T cell population were checked by analytical flow cytometry. Genomic DNA was isolated from every sorted fraction and measured by UV absorbance on a Nanodrop 2000c. Using the deep immunoSEQ assay, TCR CDR3 regions were amplified from genomic DNA by multiplex PCR. Extracted genomic DNA from each cell subset was distributed evenly across all wells of several immunoSEQ 96-well plates, and each plate was treated as a replicate. For sorted subsets, each replicate PCR was loaded with approximately 200 ng genomic DNA, equivalent to approximately 27,000 T cell genomes. The purified libraries were quantified using a Qubit 3.0 fluorometer, sized with a Bioanalyzer 2100, and then quantified again using the KAPA Library Quantification kit. Each immunoSEQ 96-well plate was sequenced on its own single-read 150-cycle Illumina NextSeq 550 flow cell. The authors processed their data as follows. Because the immunoSEQ output included only junctional sequences and no quality scores, the filtering could not be the same as the filtering used for full-length reads. To assign V/J genes and CDR3, sequences were annotated against IMGT germline references using PyIR, a Python wrapper for IgBLAST v1.9. Any read was removed if the V/J assignment was weak (E-value above 1e-6), the CDR3 was missing, or the read contained stop codons, out-of-frame junctions, or ambiguous translated residues. A V3J clonotype was defined by an identical inferred V gene, J gene, and CDR3 amino acid sequence. Percentage overlap between repertoires was calculated by dividing the number of shared unique clonotypes by the size of the smaller repertoire. Repertoire richness was assessed with RTK rarefaction, the Chao1 estimator, and Recon v2.1 estimates of unobserved clonotypes. OLGA was used to compute generation probabilities for all TCRbeta clonotypes that the gDNA method yielded from a few donors. Drawn from immuneACCESS, this table holds only the in-frame rearrangements with V and J called that TCRdb kept. Clones are partly lost; checked studies trace under half to an unresolved V gene and leave the rest unexplained. The D gene and trimming were derived from the DNA, and the V and J assignments and clone size from that table. Within this sample are about 690,000 clones, with 90% of them counted one time only. Jointly, the top ten make up 34% of the sample.

The chain links TRBV19 with TRBJ2-3; TRBD2 is perhaps the D gene, given 5 matching bases. The sequenced material came from memory CD8+ T cells from PBMCs. The sample's cell subset or site label is to be understood as: CD45RO+ cells pooled with CCR7-negative TemRA cells. The receptor's source is a man aged 18 to 30 in good health. Some clones in this sample may be carry-over from other donors' samples. The nucleotide sequence is given as TGTGCCAGTAGCCCCCGGGGAAGCGGTCTGGATACGCAGTATTTT. This sequence encodes CASSPRGSGLDTQYF.